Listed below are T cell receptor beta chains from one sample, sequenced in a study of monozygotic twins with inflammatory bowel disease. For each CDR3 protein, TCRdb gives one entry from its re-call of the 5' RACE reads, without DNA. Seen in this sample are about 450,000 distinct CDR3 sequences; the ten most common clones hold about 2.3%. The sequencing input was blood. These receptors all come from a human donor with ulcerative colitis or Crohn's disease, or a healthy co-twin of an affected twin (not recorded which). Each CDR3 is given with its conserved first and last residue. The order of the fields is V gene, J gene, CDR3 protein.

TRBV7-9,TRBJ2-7,CASTPASYEQYF
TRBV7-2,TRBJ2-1,CASSLRRGPPGEQFF
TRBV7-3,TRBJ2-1,CASSDGTSGTKQFF
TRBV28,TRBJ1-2,CASRDPLIYGYTF
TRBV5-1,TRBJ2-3,CASSFGLSADTQYF
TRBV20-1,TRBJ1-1,CSATGQGVEAFF
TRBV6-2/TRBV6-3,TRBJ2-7,CASSYSVTAGGYEQYF
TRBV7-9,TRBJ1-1,CASSSGSGRTNTEAFF
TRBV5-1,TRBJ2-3,CASRQAIRTDTQYF
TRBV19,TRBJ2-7,CASSYRDRDEQYF
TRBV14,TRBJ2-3,CASARLAGGADTQYF
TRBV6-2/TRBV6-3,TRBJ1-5,CASSPTWKSQPQHF
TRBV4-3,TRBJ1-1,CASSQLTQGSTEAFF
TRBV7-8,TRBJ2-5,CASSPRDRGMETQYF
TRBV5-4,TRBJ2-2,CASSSIREGELFF
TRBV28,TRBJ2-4,CASIEGGSKNMQYF
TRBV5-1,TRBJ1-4,CASSRGQTNEKLFF
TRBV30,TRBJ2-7,CALSDRAYEQYF
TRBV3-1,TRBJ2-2,CASSQDNSGDTGELFF
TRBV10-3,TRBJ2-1,CAGGMWGQGINEQFF
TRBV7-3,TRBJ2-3,CASSSQASSTDTQYF
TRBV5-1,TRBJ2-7,CASSLGTYDYEQYF
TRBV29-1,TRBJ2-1,CSVEGGGAYNEQFF
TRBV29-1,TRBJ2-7,CSVERKAGGRNEQYF
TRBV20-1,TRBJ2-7,CSASPRGSGSYEQYF
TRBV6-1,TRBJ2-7,CASAQVGTGGYEQYF